This T cell receptor (beta chain) was obtained from a study of cytomegalovirus exposure and HLA in healthy donors. Study in general: Out of 398 genotyped donors, about 80% belonged to the Caucasian-associated ancestry cluster. Whole-study findings and limits: Cytomegalovirus-associated status was assigned to some 180 TCR beta chains.

Remarks on this clone: Its antigen is currently unknown.

Primers included in the PCR were 60 Vbeta and 13 Jbeta primers. TCRdb's table, derived via immunoSEQ multiplex PCR, lists solely in-frame clones and lacks some. This table holds about 140,000 clones, 75% to 80% found once. Material: PBMCs. The TCR originated in a female donor in good health and CMV-seronegative.

In DNA form, the CDR3 reads TGTGCCAGCAGCTTAGCCCCGACAGGGCTAAGCTCCTACGAGCAGTACTTC. Translating gives CASSLAPTGLSSYEQYF. The rearrangement joins TRBV7-9 to TRBJ2-7; TRBD1 matches 7 bases. Per the germline V gene, CDR1 is SEHNR and CDR2 is FQNEAQ (reference sequence). This CDR3 is built from 17 residues. The ends lost 0 bases at V and 0 bases at J; junction bases unmatched: 8. Drawing the rest from reference TRBV7-9 and TRBJ2-7, the complete variable domain is DTGVSQNPRHKITKRGQNVTFRCDPISEHNRLYWYRQTLGQGPEFLTYFQNEAQLEKSRLLSDRFSAERPKGSFSTLEIQRTEQGDSAMYLCASSLAPTGLSSYEQYFGPGTRLTVT.